This T cell receptor (beta chain) was observed in a study of shared clonotypes between healthy human individuals. Study observations and caveats: The study's rarefaction showed incomplete sorted-subset sequencing despite large depth.

DNA at 200 ng, 25,000 to 35,000 T cell genomes, went into sorted-subset replicate PCRs. Only in-frame clones appear in the TCRdb table, and some are missing; sequencing was by immunoSEQ multiplex PCR. Among about 380,000 clones listed, roughly 96% were seen once. V shed 0 bases and J 5 bases; nucleotides not matched to a gene: 8. The CDR3 totals 15 residues. Germline CDR1 reads SGDLS; CDR2 reads YYNGEE. To note about this clone: No antigen is known for it.

The TCR sequence derives from a young man in good health. The gene calls are TRBV9 and TRBJ2-7; TRBD2 matches 7 bases. Sequencing was done on a sample of memory CD8+ T cells sorted from blood. Subset: CD45RO+ cells pooled with CCR7-negative TemRA cells. The CDR3 nucleotides read TGTGCCAGCAGCGTAGCTTTGGGGGAGGGAGACGAGCAGTACTTC. This translates into CASSVALGEGDEQYF.